This is a list of T cell receptor beta chains from one sample in a study of shared clonotypes between healthy human individuals. Only in-frame clones appear in the TCRdb table, and some are missing; sequencing was by immunoSEQ multiplex PCR. The sample contains some 2 million clones, 85% to 95% of which appear only once. Sequencing was performed on naive CD8+ T cells sorted from blood. The source is a man aged 18 to 30 in good health. Both conserved end residues are trimmed from each CDR3.

CDR3 length | J gene | V gene | CDR3 protein
11 | TRBJ1-2 | TRBV6-6 | ASSYSSIGGYT
15 | TRBJ1-1 | TRBV25-1 | ASSEYSDRGENTEAF
14 | TRBJ2-1 | TRBV13 | ASSLKREGRYNEQF
12 | TRBJ1-1 | TRBV4-1 | ASSQTVLNTEAF
12 | TRBJ2-7 | TRBV5-6 | ASSLELTAEEQY
13 | TRBJ2-1 | TRBV9 | ASSPPDRPYNEQF
13 | TRBJ1-1 | TRBV30 | AWMDKPKMNTEAF
13 | TRBJ1-1 | TRBV6-5 | ASSYSWGAGTEAF
12 | TRBJ2-5 | TRBV4-3 | ASSQDGGRETQY
11 | TRBJ1-1 | TRBV28 | ASSLGTGLEAF
11 | TRBJ2-7 | TRBV30 | AWTGRETREQY
11 | TRBJ2-2 | TRBV28 | ASSLFDTGELF
14 | TRBJ2-7 | TRBV27 | ASSLSGTGFPYEQY
9 | TRBJ2-7 | TRBV7-9 | ASSFGDEQY
13 | TRBJ2-7 | TRBV10-1 | ASSDMASGTYEQY
14 | TRBJ2-1 | TRBV4-1 | ASSQAERDEGVEQF
13 | TRBJ2-2 | TRBV7-8 | ASSLDGSNTGELF
13 | TRBJ2-2 | TRBV4-1 | ASSQVQGGTGELF
15 | TRBJ2-3 | TRBV7-9 | ASSLPRDQEYTDTQY
9 | TRBJ1-1 | TRBV2 | ASSRIPEAF
9 | TRBJ2-7 | TRBV5-4 | ASSRTNEQY
12 | TRBJ2-7 | TRBV5-5 | ASSGAWSSYEQY
12 | TRBJ2-1 | TRBV19 | ASSKRGPYNEQF
13 | TRBJ2-2 | TRBV11-2 | ASSLAGTNTGELF
11 | TRBJ2-3 | TRBV28 | ASSFTITDTQY
12 | TRBJ2-2 | TRBV19 | ATLPEGNTGELF
12 | TRBJ2-2 | TRBV5-8 | ASSPDPVVGELF
14 | TRBJ2-1 | TRBV28 | ASSLSAGGHYNEQF
13 | TRBJ1-2 | TRBV4-1 | ASSQDEDLPYGYT
15 | TRBJ2-2 | TRBV5-1 | ASSPGLAGGPPGELF
14 | TRBJ2-1 | TRBV28 | ASSLTSGGTYNEQF
12 | TRBJ2-7 | TRBV4-3 | ASSQDLGDYEQY
13 | TRBJ2-7 | TRBV9 | ASSVGGGSGYEQY
9 | TRBJ2-7 | TRBV30 | AWGVTYEQY
13 | TRBJ2-3 | TRBV5-1 | ASSLEMRDTDTQY
11 | TRBJ1-1 | TRBV5-4 | ASSLFWDTEAF
11 | TRBJ1-1 | TRBV28 | ASSFRGNTEAF
13 | TRBJ1-4 | TRBV7-2 | ASSSWGDTNEKLF
11 | TRBJ2-7 | TRBV27 | ASQQGVSYEQY
12 | TRBJ1-3 | TRBV6-6 | ASSITGGLDTIY
10 | TRBJ2-7 | TRBV6-6 | ASRDAFYEQY